Given below is one T cell receptor (beta chain) in context. This specimen comes from a study of blood T cell repertoires in COVID-19. Study information: There were acute and convalescent COVID-19 samples, and they came from the United States, Italy and Spain. In each case, the material was cDNA or gDNA derived from T cells, B-cell-depleted T cells, or PBMCs.

Methods used by the authors: Amplification with reference gene primers provided the estimates of nucleated cell counts. Only in-frame clones appear in the TCRdb table, and some are missing; sequencing was by immunoSEQ multiplex PCR. V and J calls and clone size are copied from that table; D and trimming were computed from the DNA. The sample comprises fewer than 250,000 clones, approximately 82% of which are singletons, and around 1.8% rests with the top ten. This CDR3 comprises 15 residues. Trimming stripped 1 base from V and 0 bases from J, with 9 bases between. Looked up from germline, CDR1 is SGDLS and CDR2 is YYNGEE.

The chain combines TRBV9 with TRBJ2-3, with no clear D. This TCR derives from a woman of 80 years or more with acute or convalescent COVID-19. Sequenced sample: peripheral blood. The CDR3 sequence: CASSVQVHSTDTQYF. Here the CDR3 DNA reads TGTGCCAGCAGCGTACAGGTACATAGCACAGATACGCAGTATTTT.